Below, one TCR beta chain is given with its context. No cognate antigen has been identified for it. Base-call qualities are not available, and no considerably larger clone is one nucleotide away. These data come from a study of T cell responses to AZD1222 COVID-19 vaccine (dated by TCRdb to the early 2020s). With respect to the entire study: A total of approximately 230 trial participants underwent TCR sequencing, of whom 207 received two doses of AZD1222 and some 26 received two doses of the MenACWY control vaccine. Trial participants were enrolled into age subgroups of 18-55, 56-69 and 70-plus years, which contained around 150, 28 and 57 TCR-sequenced participants, respectively. Summary of the overall study and its limitations: The 56-69-year group was small, and its depth increase did not reach significance, likely because of low power. CD4 TCRs associated with the vaccine covered the entire spike protein, and the dominant responses were in regions 160-218 and 743-854. Spike-specific TCR breadth and depth rose significantly after two AZD1222 doses compared with day 0 and with MenACWY recipients. Participants were mostly white British and included more females than males, and it was suggested by the authors that clonal diversity may have been underestimated. Epitopes outside the regions mutated in the B.1.351 and B.1.1.7 variants were reportedly recognized by nearly half of the unique spike-specific TCRs. Because no samples from the day 14 peak response were available, repertoires could be characterized only after the peak T cell response. Conclusions about previously exposed vaccinees are limited because only six or seven AZD1222 recipients were SARS-CoV-2 seropositive at baseline.

In light of the paper, this sample's time point label describes: about 28 days (+/-7) after the second vaccine dose. AZD1222 recipients given second doses at about 4 weeks or at about 12 weeks were pooled, since spike-specific TCR depth and breadth were not found to differ between the two schedules. Samples from vaccinated people were obtained from the UK trials COV001 and COV002, which included a single-blind randomized controlled phase 2/3 trial of AZD1222 (ChAdOx1 nCoV-19) in healthy adults. Trial participant PBMC samples were collected at day 0 and day 28 after the second dose for TCRbeta chain sequencing. V trim: 6 bases; J trim: 6 bases; unmatched bases: 10. The germline V gene yields SGHTA for CDR1 and FQGNSA for CDR2. The CDR3 holds 16 amino acids from the cysteine to the phenylalanine. Only the CDR3 region is kept as DNA, spanning 48 bases read in frame from base 1. The CDR3 regions of human TCRbeta chains were subjected to immunosequencing. The paper's data handling went like this. Repertoire TCRs were matched against a reference library of SARS-CoV-2-specific TCRs generated with the MIRA antigen-specificity platform. Breadth was defined as the fraction of unique TCRs that were SARS-CoV-2-associated. Depth was defined as the fraction of total T cells that were SARS-CoV-2-associated. Using the MIRA data, each spike-specific TCR was assigned both to the spike region to which the TCR was reactive and to a CD4 or CD8 class. Log10-transformed breadth and depth values were compared by one-way ANOVA with Sidak's multiple comparisons tests. The immuneACCESS repertoire file appears here via TCRdb, limited to in-frame rearrangements. These files lack a portion of the clones; in checked studies, under half of the deficit traces to unresolved V genes, and the cause of the others is not known. V and J calls and clone size follow that table, whereas D and trimming were derived from the DNA. For this sample the table gives 150,000 to 200,000 clones, of which more than 85% were detected only once. The ten largest clonotypes hold under 2% of the sample.

The chain couples TRBV7-2 to TRBJ2-2; 10 of the junction bases match TRBD2. This clonotype originated in an adult who received the AZD1222 COVID-19 vaccine. Sequenced here: peripheral blood, sampled 28 days after the second AZD1222 dose. At the DNA level, the sequence is TGTGCCAGCAGGCCCCTAGCGGGGGTAGTTTCCGGGGAGCTGTTTTTT. This translates into CASRPLAGVVSGELFF.